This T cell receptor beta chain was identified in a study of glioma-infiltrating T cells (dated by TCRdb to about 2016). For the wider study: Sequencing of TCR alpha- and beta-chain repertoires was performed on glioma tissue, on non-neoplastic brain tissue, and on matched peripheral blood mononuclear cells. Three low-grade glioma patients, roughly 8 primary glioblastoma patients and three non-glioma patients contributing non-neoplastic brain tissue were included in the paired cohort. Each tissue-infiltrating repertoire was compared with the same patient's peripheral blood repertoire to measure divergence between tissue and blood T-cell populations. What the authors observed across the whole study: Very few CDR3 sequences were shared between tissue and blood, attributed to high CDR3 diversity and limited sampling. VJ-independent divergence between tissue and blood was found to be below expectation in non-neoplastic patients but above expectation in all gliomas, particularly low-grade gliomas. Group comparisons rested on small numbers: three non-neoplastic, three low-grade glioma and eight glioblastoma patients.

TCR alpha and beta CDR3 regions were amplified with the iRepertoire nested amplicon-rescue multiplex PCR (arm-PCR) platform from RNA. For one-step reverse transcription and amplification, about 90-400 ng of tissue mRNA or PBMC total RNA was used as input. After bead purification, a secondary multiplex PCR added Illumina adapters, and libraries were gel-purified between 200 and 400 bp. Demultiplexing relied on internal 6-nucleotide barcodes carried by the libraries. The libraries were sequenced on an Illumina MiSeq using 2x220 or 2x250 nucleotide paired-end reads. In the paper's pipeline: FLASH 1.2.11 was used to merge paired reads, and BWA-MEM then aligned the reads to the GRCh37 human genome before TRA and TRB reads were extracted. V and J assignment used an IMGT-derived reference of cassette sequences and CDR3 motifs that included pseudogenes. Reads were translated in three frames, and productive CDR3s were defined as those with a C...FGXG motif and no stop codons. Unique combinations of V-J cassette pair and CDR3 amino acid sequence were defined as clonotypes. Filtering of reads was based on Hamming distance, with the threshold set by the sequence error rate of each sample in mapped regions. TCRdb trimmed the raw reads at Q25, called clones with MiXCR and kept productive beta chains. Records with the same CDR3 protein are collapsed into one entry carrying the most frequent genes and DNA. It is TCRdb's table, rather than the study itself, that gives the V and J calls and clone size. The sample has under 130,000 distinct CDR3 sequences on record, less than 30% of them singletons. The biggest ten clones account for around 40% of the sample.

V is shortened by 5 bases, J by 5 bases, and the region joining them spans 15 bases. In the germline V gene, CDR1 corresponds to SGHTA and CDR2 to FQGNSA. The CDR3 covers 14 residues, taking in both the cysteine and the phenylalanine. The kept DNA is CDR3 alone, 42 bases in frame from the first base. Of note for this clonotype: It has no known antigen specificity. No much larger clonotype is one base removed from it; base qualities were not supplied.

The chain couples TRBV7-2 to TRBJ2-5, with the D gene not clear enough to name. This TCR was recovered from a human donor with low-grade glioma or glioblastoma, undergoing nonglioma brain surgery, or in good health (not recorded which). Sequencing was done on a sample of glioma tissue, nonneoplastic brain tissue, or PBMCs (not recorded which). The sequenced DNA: TGTGCCAGCAGCAGTCGAACTTCGTTGGAGACCCAGTACTTC. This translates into CASSSRTSLETQYF.